This T cell receptor beta chain was captured by sequencing in a study of T-cell reconstitution after alpha-beta-depleted transplantation in children (dated by TCRdb to the mid-2010s). Notes on the research overall: The study quantitatively tracked T-cell immune reconstitution after TCRalphabeta/CD19-depleted allogeneic hematopoietic cell transplantation in children using TCR repertoire profiling. Overall study results and their limits: In some patients, the high TCRbeta diversity seen at day 60 was put down to recipient T cells and intrathymic progenitors that had survived conditioning. Over subsequent months, a decline in hyperexpanded clone frequencies was noted, and after one year, T-cell counts and TCRbeta diversity were mostly ascribed to newly produced T cells. The apparently early recovery of alphabetaT-cell counts about two months after transplant reportedly depended on only several hundred rapidly expanded clones that came from non-depleted graft cells.

In the case of this clonotype: The clone's antigen remains unknown. No much larger clonotype is one base removed from it; base qualities were not supplied.

The meaning of the sample's treatment or condition label: allogeneic hematopoietic cell transplantation with graft depleted of TCRalphabeta T cells and CD19 B cells. TCRalphabeta/CD19-depleted allogeneic hematopoietic cell grafts were given to the transplant recipients, all of whom were children. The method behind the library was PCR. This sample was sequenced with an Illumina HiSeq 2500. TCR libraries were prepared with molecular barcoding, using unique molecular identifiers to normalize TCRbeta repertoire quantification. The public reads were quality trimmed at Q25 with fastp and then assembled into clones with MiXCR by TCRdb, keeping productive beta chains. CDR3 protein duplicates are merged, each entry listing the most common genes and DNA. Present in this sample are 200,000 to 300,000 distinct CDR3 sequences, 20% to 30% of which were seen just once. Roughly 5% of the sample lies in the top ten.

Based on the germline V gene (reference sequence), the CDR1 and CDR2 sequences are DFQATT and SNEGSKA. Reading from cysteine to phenylalanine, the CDR3 counts 11 amino acids. The read is trimmed to its CDR3 DNA, 33 bases read in frame from base 1. Relative to germline, V is 5 bases shorter and J is 1 base shorter, with 5 bases between their ends. The V and J genes are TRBV20-1 and TRBJ2-5; confidence is insufficient to name the D gene. This receptor was identified in a female patient aged 2-15 years who had a stem cell transplant for congenital amegakaryocytic thrombocytopenia, so the T cells may come from the graft donor. Sequenced material: PBMCs, mostly from graft donor cells, taken 360 days after TCRalphabeta/CD19-depleted stem cell transplant. CDR3 sequence: CSAWSQETQYF. Here is the DNA: TGCAGTGCTTGGAGCCAAGAGACCCAGTACTTC.